The rows below give T cell receptor beta chains drawn from one sample of a study of naive and memory T cell subsets. Via MiXCR, TCRdb re-called the UMI-ligation and nested PCR reads, giving one row per CDR3 protein. The sample includes 150,000 or so distinct CDR3 sequences, under 25% seen only once; the top ten take 0.11%. What was sequenced was naive CD4+ T cells from blood. The receptors were sampled from a human donor in good health. The conserved cysteine and the conserved F or W are not part of the CDR3 here. The D gene is left open where the match is weak.

D,J,V,CDR3
NA,TRBJ1-1,TRBV7-2,ASSRNPQRMNTEAF
TRBD1,TRBJ2-3,TRBV28,ASRTGGYTDTQY
NA,TRBJ1-2,TRBV4-3,ASSQDPGDYGYT
NA,TRBJ2-7,TRBV20-1,SARDRSVSSYEQY
TRBD2,TRBJ2-7,TRBV20-1,SASPRSGTRPTYEQY
TRBD1,TRBJ1-1,TRBV12-3/TRBV12-4,ASRTDRAEAF
TRBD2,TRBJ2-3,TRBV5-6,ASSSFGLAGSTDTQY
TRBD2,TRBJ2-1,TRBV6-5,ASSPRALAGGNYNEQF
NA,TRBJ2-7,TRBV20-1,SAWTRNNDEQY
NA,TRBJ1-1,TRBV29-1,SVEDPGGSGEAF
TRBD2,TRBJ2-1,TRBV2,AGGGLAAYNEQF
TRBD1,TRBJ1-5,TRBV20-1,SAVGDSTRGGQPQH
TRBD1,TRBJ2-7,TRBV6-5,ASSPAGQGNYEQY
NA,TRBJ2-3,TRBV6-5,ASSYNRDTQY
NA,TRBJ1-1,TRBV28,ASSLFGGAF
TRBD1,TRBJ2-6,TRBV7-2,ASSLVFGQGSGANVLT
TRBD1,TRBJ2-7,TRBV29-1,SVRTGEQY
NA,TRBJ2-1,TRBV9,ASSVGSDNEQF